This T cell receptor (beta chain) was identified during a study of blood T cell repertoires in COVID-19 (TCRdb year 2020). Notes on the research overall: Samples from collaborators originated in the United States, Italy and Spain and spanned both the acute and convalescent phases of COVID-19. The samples were drawn from the first 160 participants of the ongoing ImmuneRACE study and from 950 to 1,500 subjects provided by 6 global collaborators. The prospective study material was composed of cDNA or gDNA derived from T cells, B-cell-depleted T cells, or PBMCs. Deeply sampled blood TCRbeta repertoires from subjects exposed to, actively infected with, or recovered from COVID-19 were included in the dataset. Sample metadata almost always included a de-identified subject ID, COVID-19 status, age in years and sex. A freely available public database, intended as a resource for researchers studying the immune response to SARS-CoV-2, is where the repertoires were released. HLA class I and class II types, where available, came from metadata supplied by the sample provider rather than from assay-based typing. What the work shows at the level of the full study, not this receptor alone: How much clinical and demographic metadata was included differed by source and by participant, and the metadata was provided uncurated.

The immunoSEQ Assay, a bias-controlled multiplex PCR, was used to amplify TCRbeta CDR3 regions from genomic DNA. Per the source publication's procedure: Nucleated cell counts per sample were estimated from amplification of reference gene primers within the assay. To quantify the absolute abundance of each unique TCRbeta CDR3 rearrangement, sequence reads were collapsed and filtered. For each sample, productive Simpson clonality was calculated by taking the square root of Simpson's diversity index across productive rearrangements. TCRdb mirrors the immuneACCESS table, restricted to in-frame sequences. Some clones are absent from its copies; in checked studies, under half trace to an unresolved V gene, and the reason for the others is unknown. Clone size and V and J calls were adopted from that table, with D and trimming inferred from the DNA. The sample data list a few hundred thousand clones, and roughly 88% of these were observed just once. The biggest ten clones account for approximately 13% of the sample.

On this clone: No cognate antigen has been identified for it. The input lacks base qualities; no much larger clone sits a single base away.

Each collaborating institution followed its own protocols to collect whole blood in K2EDTA tubes. For TCRbeta analysis, collaborator samples were shipped as frozen whole blood, as isolated PBMCs, or as DNA extracted from either sample type. From cysteine to phenylalanine, the CDR3 is 12 amino acids long. The retained sequence is limited to the CDR3, 36 bases, with the frame set at the first base. V loses 3 bases of germline sequence and J loses 2 bases, and the interval between the two ends is 3 bases. The CDR1 and CDR2 encoded by the germline V gene (reference sequence) are LGHDT and YNNKEL. This receptor chain uses TRBV3-1 (or the pseudogene TRBV3-2) and TRBJ2-3, with no reliable assignment of the D segment. The sequence derives from an elderly man with acute or convalescent COVID-19. The source material was peripheral blood. The DNA sequence follows: TGTGCCAGCAGCCACCTCACAGATACGCAGTATTTT. Its amino acids are CASSHLTDTQYF.